This TCR beta chain was sequenced in a study of identical twins. There are many counts of this clonotype. Germline values: CDR1 MGHRA, CDR2 YSYEKL. CDR3 length: 15 residues. The V and J ends lost 1 base and 3 bases respectively, with 11 bases between them. TCRdb re-derived calls from the 5' RACE reads in MiXCR, one entry per CDR3 protein. The sample has roughly 260,000 distinct CDR3 sequences, around an eighth seen once. Sequencing used memory (CD45RO+) T cells sorted from blood. The rearrangement joins TRBV4-1 to TRBJ2-3; no definite D call. The sequence was obtained from a woman between 18 and 30 years old in good health. CDR3 residues: CASSQGAAATDTQYF. The CDR3 DNA sequence: TGCGCCAGCAGCCAAGGGGCGGCAGCTACAGATACGCAGTATTTT.